The following is a T cell receptor beta chain sequence with its context. Its antigen is unknown. With 7 bases clipped from V and 2 bases from J, the junction kept 11 bases outside the gene matches. Germline V lookup: CDR1 MDHEN, CDR2 SYDVKM. The CDR3 has 15 residues. Researchers partitioned CD4+ cells into CD45RA+ naive and CD45RA-negative memory subsets. Sequencing was performed with immunoSEQ multiplex PCR; in TCRdb, only in-frame clones are kept and a portion is missing. The sample has 1,400,000 or so clones, roughly 98.5% seen once; the top ten hold approximately 0.4%. This sample is drawn from a study of shared clonotypes between healthy human individuals. Study-level results: Around 5% was the fraction of naive CD4 clonotypes found shared across a few donors. For sorted subsets, rarefaction showed incomplete sequencing despite large depth. Generally, naive subsets (rather than memory subsets) showed larger estimated richness.

The chain combines TRBV28 with TRBJ2-7; 7 bases agree with TRBD1. The clonotype originates from a man aged 25 to 45 in good health. The sample consisted of naive CD4+ T cells sorted from blood. Subset meaning: CD45RA+ positively selected. The chain's CDR3 is CASKGRGGPTYEQYF. CDR3 sequence (DNA): TGTGCCAGCAAGGGCCGAGGGGGCCCCACCTACGAGCAGTACTTC. Full variable domain (outside the CDR3, taken from reference TRBV28 and TRBJ2-7): DVKVTQSSRYLVKRTGEKVFLECVQDMDHENMFWYRQDPGLGLRLIYFSYDVKMKEKGDIPEGYSVSREKKERFSLILESASTNQTSMYLCASKGRGGPTYEQYFGPGTRLTVT.